The 32 T cell receptor beta chains in this list originate from one sample, sequenced in a study of cytomegalovirus exposure and HLA in healthy donors. 13 Jbeta primers and 60 Vbeta primers were used for the PCR. The method was immunoSEQ multiplex PCR; TCRdb's version includes in-frame clones alone and lacks a portion of them. The sample includes tens of thousands of clones. Sequenced: PBMCs. The receptors originated from a woman between 55 and 75 years old in good health and CMV-seropositive.

The CDR3 region has the DNA TGTGCCAGCTCACCACTACCTAGCGGGGCCTCCTACGAGCAGTACTTC. As protein: CASSPLPSGASYEQYF. V and J are TRBV18 and TRBJ2-7, with TRBD2 matching over 9 bases. Losses at the gene ends were 1 base for V and 0 bases for J; bases not matched to a gene: 4. Germline CDR1 reads KGHSH; CDR2 reads LQKENI. This CDR3 spans 16 amino acids.

CDR3 nucleotide sequence: TGCGCCAGCAGTCAAGGAGGGTCCCTTAATCAGCCCCAGCATTTT. Protein: CASSQGGSLNQPQHF. The chain couples TRBV23-1 to TRBJ1-5; D is uncertain. Being an ORF, TRBV23-1 has a function that is uncertain. The CDR3 consists of 15 residues. V was clipped by 2 bases and J by 4 bases, with 12 bases between them.

The chain combines TRBV19 with TRBJ2-7; D is possibly TRBD2 (5 bases). The V and J ends lost 4 bases and 4 bases respectively, with 14 bases between them. The germline V gene has CDR1 LNHDA and CDR2 SQIVND (reference sequence). The CDR3 has 14 amino acids. The CDR3 nucleotides read TGTGCCAGTAGTAGGGAGACCGCCTCTTACGAGCAGTACTTC. This translates into CASSRETASYEQYF.

The chain is built from TRBV5-1 and TRBJ2-7, with D possibly matching TRBD1 (6 bases). The CDR3 spans 14 residues. CDR1 is SGHRS, CDR2 YFSETQ, per germline. Trimming took 1 base from V and 0 from J, leaving 8 bases between them. CDR3: CASSLTGSSYEQYF. The CDR3 DNA follows: TGCGCCAGCAGCTTGACAGGGAGCTCCTACGAGCAGTACTTC.

The chain links TRBV28 to TRBJ2-7; possible D gene TRBD1, 6 bases. Germline values: CDR1 MDHEN, CDR2 SYDVKM. Trimming took 6 bases from V and 3 from J, leaving 12 bases between them. This CDR3 comprises 13 residues. The CDR3 loop is CASSLGHRYEQYF. Written as DNA, the CDR3 is TGTGCCAGCAGCCTGGGACACCGCTACGAGCAGTACTTC.

CDR3 sequence: CATSRVLAGGAQETQYF. CDR3 nucleotides: TGTGCCACCAGCAGAGTTCTAGCGGGGGGCGCCCAAGAGACCCAGTACTTC. V and J are TRBV15 and TRBJ2-5, with 11 bases aligning to TRBD2. Trimming removed 1 base from V and 1 base from J; junction bases left unmatched: 5. Germline lookup yields CDR1 LNHNV and CDR2 YYDKDF (reference sequence). The CDR3 has 17 amino acids.

The J gene is TRBJ1-2, the V gene TRBV6-5; 7 positions match TRBD1. The CDR3 loop spans 14 amino acids. The trim removed 6 bases at V and 2 bases at J, leaving 6 bases unmatched. CDR1 is MNHEY, CDR2 SVGAGI, per germline. The CDR3 bases are TGTGCCAGCAGCTTGGGGACAGCCAACTATGGCTACACCTTC. Encoded protein: CASSLGTANYGYTF.

The V and J genes are TRBV4-2 and TRBJ2-7; D perhaps matches TRBD2 (5 bases). The germline gives CDR1 LGHNA, CDR2 YNFKEQ. The CDR3 spans 17 residues. V was trimmed by 0 bases and J by 4 bases, leaving 19 bases between them. Here the CDR3 DNA reads TGTGCCAGCAGCCAAGACGTGTCCAGCCCTCTAGCTTACGAGCAGTACTTC. It codes for CASSQDVSSPLAYEQYF.

The genes are TRBV6-5 and TRBJ1-4; TRBD1 agrees at 7 bases. This CDR3 region has 11 residues. Germline-derived CDR1 and CDR2 are MNHEY and SVGAGI. V was pared by 5 bases and J by 12 bases, with 3 bases of the junction left unmatched. The CDR3 DNA follows: TGTGCCAGCAGTGACGGGACAGAACTGTTTTTT. Its translation is CASSDGTELFF.

The genes are TRBV6-6 and TRBJ1-2, with D uncertain. Germline loops: CDR1 MNHNY, CDR2 SVGAGI (reference sequence). Between the trimmed V and J ends, which lost 2 bases and 6 bases, there was a span of 10 bases. The CDR3 has 13 residues. For the CDR3, the DNA is TGTGCCAGCAGTTACGAGGCAGTGGATGGCTACACCTTC. It specifies CASSYEAVDGYTF.

For the CDR3, the DNA is TGTGCCAGTAGTGAAAGCCTGAATCAGCCCCAGCATTTT. Protein sequence: CASSESLNQPQHF. The chain couples TRBV19 to TRBJ1-5; D is unresolved. This CDR3 comprises 13 residues. V was pared by 5 bases and J by 4 bases, with 9 bases between. Looked up from germline, CDR1 is LNHDA and CDR2 is SQIVND (reference sequence).

J is TRBJ1-2 and V is TRBV2; D may be TRBD1 (6 bases). The CDR3 is 13 residues long. CDR1 SNHLY and CDR2 FYNNEI come from the germline V gene. Between the trimmed V and J ends, which lost 9 bases and 5 bases, there was a span of 16 bases. The CDR3 DNA reads as TGTGCCAGACCAGGGGCGGCCCCATATGGCTACACCTTC. Its protein is CARPGAAPYGYTF.

V gene TRBV13 combines with J gene TRBJ2-5, with 12 nucleotides matching TRBD2. Losses at the gene ends were 5 bases for V and 2 bases for J; bases not matched to a gene: 6. Germline V gives CDR1 PRHDT, CDR2 FYEKMQ (reference sequence). This CDR3 spans 16 amino acids. The CDR3 DNA sequence: TGTGCCAGCAGCACGGGGCTAGCGGGGGGGCAAGAGACCCAGTACTTC. Encoded protein: CASSTGLAGGQETQYF.

The rearrangement joins TRBV25-1 to TRBJ2-5; 7 bases are a match to TRBD2. Germline values: CDR1 MGHDK, CDR2 SYGVNS. With 2 bases clipped from V and 5 bases from J, the junction kept 8 bases outside the gene matches. The CDR3 length is 15 residues. This chain's CDR3 is CASSETSGAAETQYF. As DNA, the CDR3 is TGTGCCAGCAGTGAAACCAGCGGGGCGGCGGAGACCCAGTACTTC. Full variable domain (rest looked up from reference TRBV25-1 and TRBJ2-5): EADIYQTPRYLVIGTGKKITLECSQTMGHDKMYWYQQDPGMELHLIHYSYGVNSTEKGDLSSESTVSRIRTEHFPLTLESARPSHTSQYLCASSETSGAAETQYFGPGTRLLVL.

The chain recombines TRBV29-1 with TRBJ1-2; 12 bases align to TRBD1. The V and J ends lost 5 bases and 4 bases, in that order; junction bases with no gene match: 8. In germline, CDR1 is SQVTM, CDR2 ANQGSEA. This CDR3 has 15 residues. The CDR3 loop is CSVTRGTGGGYGYTF. CDR3 nucleotides: TGCAGCGTTACTCGTGGGACAGGGGGCGGCTATGGCTACACCTTC.

This rearrangement joins TRBV19 to TRBJ1-2, with D perhaps TRBD1 (6 bases). V was pared by 3 bases and J by 0 bases, with 8 bases between. This CDR3 has 14 amino acids. Looked up from germline, CDR1 is LNHDA and CDR2 is SQIVND (reference sequence). CDR3 loop: CASSMRTANYGYTF. The CDR3 DNA is TGTGCCAGTAGTATGCGGACAGCTAACTATGGCTACACCTTC.

J is TRBJ2-3 and V is TRBV29-1; TRBD2 matches 15 bases. In germline, CDR1 is SQVTM, CDR2 ANQGSEA. Germline trimming cut 6 bases from V and 3 bases from J; bases unmatched to any gene: 7. CDR3 length: 16 amino acids. CDR3 bases: TGCAGCGTCGCCGGACTAGCGGGGGGGCCGACAGATACGCAGTATTTT. Translated, it gives CSVAGLAGGPTDTQYF.

The chain employs TRBV9 and TRBJ1-6; a possible D gene is TRBD1 (5 bases). This CDR3 is built from 13 residues. Per germline, CDR1 SGDLS and CDR2 YYNGEE. V lost 0 bases and J lost 11, with 9 bases in between. CDR3 loop: CASSVDGGTPLHF. In DNA, the CDR3 is TGTGCCAGCAGCGTAGACGGGGGGACACCCCTCCACTTT.

J is TRBJ1-1 and V is TRBV29-1; tentatively, D is TRBD1 (6 bases). The length of the CDR3 is 15 residues. V dropped 1 base and J dropped 5 bases, with 17 bases sitting between them. Per the germline V gene, CDR1 is SQVTM and CDR2 is ANQGSEA. The CDR3 loop is CSVEVRGALTTEAFF. DNA of the CDR3: TGCAGCGTTGAAGTTCGGGGGGCGCTTACAACTGAAGCTTTCTTT.

The chain is built from TRBV5-6 and TRBJ2-5, with D maybe TRBD2 (6 bases). The V and J ends lost 4 bases and 6 bases respectively, with 22 bases between them. The CDR3 runs to 16 residues. The germline gives CDR1 SGHDT, CDR2 YYEEEE. The CDR3 DNA sequence: TGTGCCAGCAGCGGATCGGGGAGCGGGTTATTACAGACCCAGTACTTC. Protein: CASSGSGSGLLQTQYF.

The gene calls are TRBV7-2 and TRBJ1-5; weak D call: TRBD1 (6 bases). The CDR3 is 15 residues long. Trimming cost V 5 bases and J 3 bases, with 14 bases left between them. Germline values: CDR1 SGHTA, CDR2 FQGNSA. The CDR3 protein is CASSRKDSHNQPQHF. CDR3 DNA sequence: TGTGCCAGCAGCCGAAAGGACAGCCACAATCAGCCCCAGCATTTT.

The V and J genes are TRBV5-4 and TRBJ2-2; D ambiguous. The CDR3 is 15 residues long. Germline V CDR1 and CDR2: SGHNT, YYREEE (reference sequence). Trimming removed 4 bases at V and 6 bases at J, with 16 bases between. As DNA, the CDR3 is TGTGCCAGCAGCCCCGAGCCAGGTTTGGCCGGGGAGCTGTTTTTT. Its protein is CASSPEPGLAGELFF. The entire variable domain, with the rest obtained from reference TRBV5-4 and TRBJ2-2, is as follows: ETGVTQSPTHLIKTRGQQVTLRCSSQSGHNTVSWYQQALGQGPQFIFQYYREEENGRGNFPPRFSGLQFPNYSSELNVNALELDDSALYLCASSPEPGLAGELFFGEGSRLTVL.

The CDR3 coding sequence is TGTGCCAGCTCACCACCGGCAGGGGGCTTGGGGAACACTGAAGCTTTCTTT. Amino acids: CASSPPAGGLGNTEAFF. V usage is TRBV18 and J usage is TRBJ1-1; 8 nucleotides align to TRBD1. The V and J ends lost 0 bases and 1 base, in that order; junction bases with no gene match: 7. This CDR3 has 17 residues. In germline, CDR1 is KGHSH, CDR2 LQKENI.

The CDR3 loop reads CASSRDRARTGEGLNTEAFF. The DNA for the CDR3 is TGTGCCAGCAGCCGAGACCGCGCAAGGACAGGGGAAGGGCTCAACACTGAAGCTTTCTTT. The chain uses TRBV14 and TRBJ1-1, with 9 bases lining up with TRBD1. CDR1 is SGHDN and CDR2 is FVKESK in the germline V gene. The CDR3 loop spans 20 amino acids. J was trimmed by 2 bases and V by 4 bases; bases with no gene match: 20. Complete variable domain (other parts from reference TRBV14 and TRBJ1-1): EAGVTQFPSHSVIEKGQTVTLRCDPISGHDNLYWYRRVMGKEIKFLLHFVKESKQDESGMPNNRFLAERTGGTYSTLKVQPAELEDSGVYFCASSRDRARTGEGLNTEAFFGQGTRLTVV.

V gene TRBV10-3 combines with J gene TRBJ2-1, with no clear D. The germline V and J ends were trimmed by 6 bases and 7 bases, with 13 bases remaining between them. This CDR3 is 13 amino acids long. The germline V gene encodes CDR1 ENHRY and CDR2 SYGVKD. CDR3 region: CAIRVGHQNEQFF. CDR3 DNA sequence: TGTGCCATCAGGGTGGGCCACCAAAATGAGCAGTTCTTC.

V and J are TRBV5-1 and TRBJ2-5, with TRBD1 matching 7 bases. Per the germline V gene, CDR1 is SGHRS and CDR2 is YFSETQ. V shed 5 bases and J 2 bases; nucleotides not matched to a gene: 9. CDR3 length: 15 amino acids. CDR3 in DNA: TGCGCCAGCAGTCTGCTGGGACAGAAACAAGAGACCCAGTACTTC. Translation: CASSLLGQKQETQYF.

V usage is TRBV10-3 and J usage is TRBJ2-1; 11 bases align to TRBD1. Germline V lookup: CDR1 ENHRY, CDR2 SYGVKD. V was pared by 6 bases and J by 5 bases, with 3 bases of the junction left unmatched. CDR3 length: 14 amino acids. In DNA form, the CDR3 reads TGTGCCATCAGGCAGGGACAGGGGGACAATGAGCAGTTCTTC. It yields the protein CAIRQGQGDNEQFF.

The chain joins TRBV27 to TRBJ1-5; possible D gene TRBD1, 6 bases. The CDR3 contains 18 residues. Germline V gene data show CDR1 as MNHEY and CDR2 as SMNVEV (reference sequence). The V end lost 4 bases, the J end lost 6 bases, and 25 bases lay between the germline ends. CDR3 sequence reads: CASSSIAGTPQQRQPQHF. In DNA form, the CDR3 reads TGTGCCAGCAGTTCTATAGCCGGGACACCCCAACAGCGTCAGCCCCAGCATTTT.

The rearrangement joins TRBV7-2 to TRBJ2-7, with 10 bases matching TRBD1. Germline V gene sequence: CDR1 SGHTA, CDR2 FQGNSA. The CDR3 sequence is 14 residues long. The V gene end was trimmed by 5 bases and the J gene end by 2 bases; junction bases not matched to a gene: 3. CDR3 in DNA: TGTGCCAGCAGCACTGGACAGGGGGCCTACGAGCAGTACTTC. As protein: CASSTGQGAYEQYF.

V usage is TRBV5-1 and J usage is TRBJ2-7, with TRBD2 matching over 11 bases. CDR3 length: 15 residues. Germline CDR1 reads SGHRS; CDR2 reads YFSETQ. The V segment lost 5 bases and the J segment 4 bases; nucleotides outside the gene matches: 8. The CDR3, as DNA: TGCGCCAGCAGTTCTAGCGGGGGGAGTTGGTACGAGCAGTACTTC. As protein: CASSSSGGSWYEQYF.

This chain links TRBV27 with TRBJ2-1; 7 bases are shared with TRBD1. With 4 bases clipped from V and 0 bases from J, the junction kept 0 bases outside the gene matches. Germline V CDR1 and CDR2: MNHEY, SMNVEV (reference sequence). CDR3 length: 14 residues. This CDR3 reads CASSWDSSYNEQFF. The CDR3 DNA reads TGTGCCAGCAGTTGGGACAGCTCCTACAATGAGCAGTTCTTC.

In the case of this clone: One end of the junction does not line up with germline, which may come from a read error. This rearrangement joins TRBV7-7 to TRBJ2-3, with TRBD2 identical over 7 bases. CDR1 is SSHAT and CDR2 is FNYEAQ in the germline V gene (reference sequence). The CDR3 extends over 14 amino acids. The CDR3 spells CASSAGLGADTQYF. CDR3 in DNA: TGTGCTAGCAGCGCTGGACTAGGGGCAGATACGCAGTATTTT.